This TCR beta chain derives from a study of T cell responses to AZD1222 COVID-19 vaccine. Trimming stripped 3 bases from V and 7 bases from J, with 14 bases between. CDR3 size: 15 residues. Germline assignment: CDR1 SGHDT and CDR2 YYEEEE. General observations from the study: Along spike, vaccine-associated CD4 TCRs were found throughout, with dominance at 160-218 and 743-854. Repertoire samples came only from after the peak T cell response.

Details on this clone: Its matching antigen is unknown.

Method: immunoSEQ multiplex PCR; TCRdb's copy keeps in-frame clones and lacks some. The sample lists more than 80,000 clones, nearly 90% seen once, with approximately 6.3% in the top ten. This sequence originates from an adult in good health. This sequence joins TRBV5-6 and TRBJ1-6, with TRBD1 as a possible D gene (5 bases). Sequencing was performed on peripheral blood, taken on day 0 of AZD1222 vaccination. CDR3 coding DNA: TGTGCCAGCAGCTACCTGGGGACGGAGAATTCACCCCTCCACTTT. Its translation: CASSYLGTENSPLHF.